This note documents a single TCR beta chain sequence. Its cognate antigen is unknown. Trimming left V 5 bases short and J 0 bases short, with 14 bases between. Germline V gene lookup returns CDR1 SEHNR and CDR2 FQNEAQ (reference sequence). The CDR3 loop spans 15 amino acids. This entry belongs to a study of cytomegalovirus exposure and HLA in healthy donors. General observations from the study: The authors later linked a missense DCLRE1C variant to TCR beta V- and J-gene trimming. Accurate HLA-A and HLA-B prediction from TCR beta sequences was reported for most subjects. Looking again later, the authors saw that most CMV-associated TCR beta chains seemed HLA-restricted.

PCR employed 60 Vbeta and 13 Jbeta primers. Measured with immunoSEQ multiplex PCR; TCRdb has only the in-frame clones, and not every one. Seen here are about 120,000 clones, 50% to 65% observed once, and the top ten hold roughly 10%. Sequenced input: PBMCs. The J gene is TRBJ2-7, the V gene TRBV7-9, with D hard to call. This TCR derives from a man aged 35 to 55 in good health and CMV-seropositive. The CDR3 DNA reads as TGTGCCAGCAGCCCCGAGGCAGCTCTCTCCTACGAGCAGTACTTC. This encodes CASSPEAALSYEQYF.